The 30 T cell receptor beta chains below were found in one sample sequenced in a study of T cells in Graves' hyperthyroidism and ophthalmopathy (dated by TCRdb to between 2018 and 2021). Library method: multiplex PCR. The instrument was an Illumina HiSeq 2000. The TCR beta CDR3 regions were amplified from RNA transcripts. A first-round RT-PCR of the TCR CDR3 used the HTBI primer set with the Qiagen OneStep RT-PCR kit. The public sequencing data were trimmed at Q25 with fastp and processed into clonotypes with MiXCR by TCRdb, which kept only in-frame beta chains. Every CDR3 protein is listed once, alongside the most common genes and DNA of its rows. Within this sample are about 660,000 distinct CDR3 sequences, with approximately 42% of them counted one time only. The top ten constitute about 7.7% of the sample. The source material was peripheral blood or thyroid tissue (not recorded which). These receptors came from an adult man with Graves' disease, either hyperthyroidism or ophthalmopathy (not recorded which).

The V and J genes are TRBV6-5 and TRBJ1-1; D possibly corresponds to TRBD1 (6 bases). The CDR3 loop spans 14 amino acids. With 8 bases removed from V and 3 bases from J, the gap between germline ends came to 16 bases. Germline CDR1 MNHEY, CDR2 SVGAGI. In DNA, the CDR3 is TGTGCCAGCTACTATTGGGGACACTACACTGAAGCTTTCTTT. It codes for CASYYWGHYTEAFF.

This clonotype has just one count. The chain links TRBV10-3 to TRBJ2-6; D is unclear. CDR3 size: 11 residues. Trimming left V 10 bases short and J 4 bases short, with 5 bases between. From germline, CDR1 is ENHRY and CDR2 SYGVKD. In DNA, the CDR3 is TGTGCCACTCAGGGGGCCAACGTCCTGACTTTC. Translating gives CATQGANVLTF.

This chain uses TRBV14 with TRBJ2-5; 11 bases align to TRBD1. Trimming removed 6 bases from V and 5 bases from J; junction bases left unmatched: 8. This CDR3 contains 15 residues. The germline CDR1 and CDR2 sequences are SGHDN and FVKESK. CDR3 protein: CASSKDRGPSETQYF. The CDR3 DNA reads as TGTGCCAGCAGTAAGGACAGGGGGCCTTCGGAGACCCAGTACTTC.

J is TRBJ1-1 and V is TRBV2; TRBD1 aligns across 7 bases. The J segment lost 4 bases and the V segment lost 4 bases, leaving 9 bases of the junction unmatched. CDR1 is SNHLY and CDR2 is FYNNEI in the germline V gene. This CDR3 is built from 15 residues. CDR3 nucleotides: TGTGCCAGCAGTGGTCCCGGGACAGTGAGCACTGAAGCTTTCTTT. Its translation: CASSGPGTVSTEAFF.

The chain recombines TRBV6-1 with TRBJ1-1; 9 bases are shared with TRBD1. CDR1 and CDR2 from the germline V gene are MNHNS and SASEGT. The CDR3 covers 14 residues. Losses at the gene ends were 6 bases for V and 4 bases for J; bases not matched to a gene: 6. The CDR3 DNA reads TGTGCCAGCAGACAGGGGGCGGAGGGCACTGAAGCTTTCTTT. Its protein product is CASRQGAEGTEAFF.

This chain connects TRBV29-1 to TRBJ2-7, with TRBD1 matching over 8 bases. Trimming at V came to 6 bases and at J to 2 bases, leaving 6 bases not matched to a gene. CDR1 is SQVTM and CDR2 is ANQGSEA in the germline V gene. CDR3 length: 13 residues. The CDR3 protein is CSVTGQGPYEQYF. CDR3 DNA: TGCAGCGTCACCGGACAGGGACCCTACGAGCAGTACTTC.

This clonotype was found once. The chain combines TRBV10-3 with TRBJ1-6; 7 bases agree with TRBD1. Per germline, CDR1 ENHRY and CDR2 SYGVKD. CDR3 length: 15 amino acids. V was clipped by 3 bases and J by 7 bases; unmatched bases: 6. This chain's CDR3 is CAISDPVTGNSPLHF. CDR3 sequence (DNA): TGTGCCATCAGTGACCCAGTGACAGGGAATTCACCCCTCCACTTT.

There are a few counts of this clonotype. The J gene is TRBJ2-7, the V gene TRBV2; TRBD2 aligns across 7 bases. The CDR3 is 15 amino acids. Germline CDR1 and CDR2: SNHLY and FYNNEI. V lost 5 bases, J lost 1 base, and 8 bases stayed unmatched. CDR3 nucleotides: TGTGCCAGCAGTCAATCCTGGGGGGGATCCTACGAGCAGTACTTC. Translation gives CASSQSWGGSYEQYF.

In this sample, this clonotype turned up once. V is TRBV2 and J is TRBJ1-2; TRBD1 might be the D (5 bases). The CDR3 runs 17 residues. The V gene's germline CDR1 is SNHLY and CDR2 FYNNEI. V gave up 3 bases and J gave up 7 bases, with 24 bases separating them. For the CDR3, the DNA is TGTGCCAGCAGTGACCGGCAAGGGGACCGCCTGTCGTCTGGCTACACCTTC. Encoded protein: CASSDRQGDRLSSGYTF.

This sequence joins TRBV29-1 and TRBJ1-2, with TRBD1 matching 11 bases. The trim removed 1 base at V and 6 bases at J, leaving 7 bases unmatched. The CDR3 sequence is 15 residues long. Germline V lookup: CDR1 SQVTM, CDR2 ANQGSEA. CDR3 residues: CSVEGTGGRLHGYTF. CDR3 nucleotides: TGCAGCGTTGAAGGGACAGGGGGCCGTCTACATGGCTACACCTTC.

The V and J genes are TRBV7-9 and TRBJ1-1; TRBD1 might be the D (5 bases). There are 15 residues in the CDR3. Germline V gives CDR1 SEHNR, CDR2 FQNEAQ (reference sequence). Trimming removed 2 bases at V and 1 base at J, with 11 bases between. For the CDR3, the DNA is TGTGCCAGCAGCTTATCCCACAGGAAGAACACTGAAGCTTTCTTT. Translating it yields CASSLSHRKNTEAFF.

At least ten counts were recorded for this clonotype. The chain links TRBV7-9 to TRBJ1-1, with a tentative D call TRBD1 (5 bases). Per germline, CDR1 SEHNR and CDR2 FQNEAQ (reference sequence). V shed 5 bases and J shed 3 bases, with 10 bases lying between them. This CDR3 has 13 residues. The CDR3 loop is CASSIGQDTEAFF. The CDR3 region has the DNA TGTGCCAGCAGCATAGGACAAGACACTGAAGCTTTCTTT. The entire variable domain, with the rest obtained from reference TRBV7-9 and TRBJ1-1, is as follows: DTGVSQNPRHKITKRGQNVTFRCDPISEHNRLYWYRQTLGQGPEFLTYFQNEAQLEKSRLLSDRFSAERPKGSFSTLEIQRTEQGDSAMYLCASSIGQDTEAFFGQGTRLTVV.

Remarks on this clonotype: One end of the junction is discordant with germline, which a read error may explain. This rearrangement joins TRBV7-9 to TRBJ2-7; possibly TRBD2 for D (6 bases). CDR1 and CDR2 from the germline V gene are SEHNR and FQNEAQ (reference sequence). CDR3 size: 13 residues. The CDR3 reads CASSVAAQGGSYF. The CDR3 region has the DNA TGTGCCAGCAGCGTAGCGGCCCAGGGTGGATCGTACTTC. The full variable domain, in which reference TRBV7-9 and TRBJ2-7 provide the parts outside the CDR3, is DTGVSQNPRHKITKRGQNVTFRCDPISEHNRLYWYRQTLGQGPEFLTYFQNEAQLEKSRLLSDRFSAERPKGSFSTLEIQRTEQGDSAMYLCASSVAAQGGSYFGPGTRLTVT.

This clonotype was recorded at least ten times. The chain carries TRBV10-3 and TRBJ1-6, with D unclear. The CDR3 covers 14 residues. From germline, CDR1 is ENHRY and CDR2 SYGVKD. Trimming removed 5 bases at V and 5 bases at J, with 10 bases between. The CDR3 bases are TGTGCCATCAGTTACGGTCTGAATAATTCACCCCTCCACTTT. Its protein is CAISYGLNNSPLHF.

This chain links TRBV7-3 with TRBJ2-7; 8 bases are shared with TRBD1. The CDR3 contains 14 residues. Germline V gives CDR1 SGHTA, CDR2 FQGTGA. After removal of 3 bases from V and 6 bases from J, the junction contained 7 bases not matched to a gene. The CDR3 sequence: CASSFRDRIFEQYF. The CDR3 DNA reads TGTGCCAGCAGCTTTCGGGACAGGATATTCGAGCAGTACTTC.

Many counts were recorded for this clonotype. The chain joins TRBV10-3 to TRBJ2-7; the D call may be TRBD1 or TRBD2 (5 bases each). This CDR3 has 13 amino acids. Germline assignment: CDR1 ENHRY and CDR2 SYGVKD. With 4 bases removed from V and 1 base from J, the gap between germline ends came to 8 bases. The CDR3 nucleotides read TGTGCCATCAGTGGGGACGGATCCTACGAGCAGTACTTC. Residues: CAISGDGSYEQYF.

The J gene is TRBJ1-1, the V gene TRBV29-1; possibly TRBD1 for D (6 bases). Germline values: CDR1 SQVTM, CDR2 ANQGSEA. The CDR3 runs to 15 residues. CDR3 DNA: TGCAGTGCTCCTCCCCAGGGGTTCCCGAACACTGAAGCTTTCTTT. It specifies CSAPPQGFPNTEAFF.

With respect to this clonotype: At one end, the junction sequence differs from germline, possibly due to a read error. The CDR3 nucleotides read TGTGCCAGCAGCCGACGGGGGGCTGAAGCTTTCTTT. It translates to CASSRRGAEAFF. V gene TRBV10-2 combines with J gene TRBJ1-1, with a weak D call TRBD1 (5 bases). The CDR3 covers 12 residues. Germline CDR1 is WSHSY and CDR2 is SAAADI.

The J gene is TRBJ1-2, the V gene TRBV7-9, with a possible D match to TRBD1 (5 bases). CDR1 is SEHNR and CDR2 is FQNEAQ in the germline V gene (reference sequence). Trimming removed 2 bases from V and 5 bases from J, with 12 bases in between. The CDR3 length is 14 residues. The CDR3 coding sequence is TGTGCCAGCAGCTTACAAACAGGCCGTTATGGCTACACCTTC. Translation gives CASSLQTGRYGYTF.

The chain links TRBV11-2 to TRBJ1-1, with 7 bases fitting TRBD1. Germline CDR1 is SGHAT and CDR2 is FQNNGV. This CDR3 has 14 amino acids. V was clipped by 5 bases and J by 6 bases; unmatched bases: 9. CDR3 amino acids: CASSTGYRGAEAFF. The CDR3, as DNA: TGTGCCAGCAGCACGGGATACAGGGGAGCTGAAGCTTTCTTT.

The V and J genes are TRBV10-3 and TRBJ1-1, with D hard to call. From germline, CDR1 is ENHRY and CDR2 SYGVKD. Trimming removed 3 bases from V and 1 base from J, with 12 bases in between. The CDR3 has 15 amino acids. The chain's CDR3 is CAISDRAVKNTEAFF. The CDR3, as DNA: TGTGCCATCAGTGACCGGGCCGTTAAGAACACTGAAGCTTTCTTT.

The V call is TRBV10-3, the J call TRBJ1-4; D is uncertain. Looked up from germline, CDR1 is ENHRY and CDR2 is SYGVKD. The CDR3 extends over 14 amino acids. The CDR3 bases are TGTGCTTCAACATCCGGAACAACTAATGAAAAACTGTTTTTT. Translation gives CASTSGTTNEKLFF.

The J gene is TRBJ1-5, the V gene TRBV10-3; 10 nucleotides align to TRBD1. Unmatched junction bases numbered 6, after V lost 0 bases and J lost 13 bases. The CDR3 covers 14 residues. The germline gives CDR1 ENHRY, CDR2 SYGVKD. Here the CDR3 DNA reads TGTGCCATCAGTGAGTCGGGGACAGGGGACAATCAGCATTTT. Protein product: CAISESGTGDNQHF.

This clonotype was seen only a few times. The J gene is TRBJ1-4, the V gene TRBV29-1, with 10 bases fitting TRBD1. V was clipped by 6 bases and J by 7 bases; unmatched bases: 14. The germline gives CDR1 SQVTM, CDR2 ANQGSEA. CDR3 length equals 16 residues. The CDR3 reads CSVASRDRGGVEKLFF. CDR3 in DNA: TGCAGCGTCGCGTCCCGGGACAGGGGAGGGGTTGAAAAACTGTTTTTT.

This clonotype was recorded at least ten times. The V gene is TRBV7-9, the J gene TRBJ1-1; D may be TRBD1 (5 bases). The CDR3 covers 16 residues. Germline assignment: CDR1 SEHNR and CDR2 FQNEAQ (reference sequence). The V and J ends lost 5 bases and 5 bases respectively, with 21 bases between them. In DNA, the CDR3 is TGTGCCAGCAGCCCCGCAGGGTTTGGAAGTGGGACTGAAGCTTTCTTT. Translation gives CASSPAGFGSGTEAFF.

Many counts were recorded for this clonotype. The CDR3 sequence: CSVVTGTQVNTEAFF. In DNA form, the CDR3 reads TGCAGCGTCGTAACAGGGACCCAAGTGAACACTGAAGCTTTCTTT. The J gene is TRBJ1-1, the V gene TRBV29-1; possible D gene TRBD1, 6 bases. With 6 bases removed from V and 0 bases from J, the gap between germline ends came to 17 bases. The CDR3 runs to 15 residues. The germline CDR1 and CDR2 sequences are SQVTM and ANQGSEA.

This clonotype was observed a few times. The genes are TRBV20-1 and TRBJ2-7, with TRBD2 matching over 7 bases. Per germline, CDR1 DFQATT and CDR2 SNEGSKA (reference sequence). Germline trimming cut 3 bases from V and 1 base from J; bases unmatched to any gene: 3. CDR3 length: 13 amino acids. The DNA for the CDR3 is TGCAGTGCTAGGGGGGGGAAATCCTACGAGCAGTACTTC. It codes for CSARGGKSYEQYF.

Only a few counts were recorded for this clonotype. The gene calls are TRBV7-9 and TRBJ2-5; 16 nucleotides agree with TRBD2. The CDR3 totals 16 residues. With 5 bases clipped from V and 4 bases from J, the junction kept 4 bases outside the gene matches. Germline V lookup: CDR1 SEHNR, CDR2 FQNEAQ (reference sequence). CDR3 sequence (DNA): TGTGCCAGCAGCCAAGGGACTAGCGGGAGGGCAGAGACCCAGTACTTC. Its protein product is CASSQGTSGRAETQYF.

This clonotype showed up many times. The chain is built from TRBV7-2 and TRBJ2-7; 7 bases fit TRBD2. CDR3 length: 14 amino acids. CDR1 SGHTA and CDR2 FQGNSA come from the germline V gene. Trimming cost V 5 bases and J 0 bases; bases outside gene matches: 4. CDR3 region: CASSIRTSSYEQYF. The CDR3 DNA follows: TGTGCCAGCAGCATAAGGACTAGCTCCTACGAGCAGTACTTC.

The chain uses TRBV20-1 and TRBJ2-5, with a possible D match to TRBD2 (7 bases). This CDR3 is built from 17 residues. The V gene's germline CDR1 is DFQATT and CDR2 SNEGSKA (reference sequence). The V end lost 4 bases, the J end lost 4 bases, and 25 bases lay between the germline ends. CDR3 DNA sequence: TGCAGTGCTATCGAGTTTGGGGGGGCGCTGGGCCGAGAGACCCAGTACTTC. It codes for CSAIEFGGALGRETQYF.